What follows are 24 T cell receptor beta chains derived from one specimen sequenced in a study of T cells in Graves' hyperthyroidism and ophthalmopathy. Regions amplified from RNA transcripts were the TCR beta CDR3 regions. With the HTBI primer set, the TCR CDR3 went through a first round of RT-PCR. TCRdb fed the multiplex PCR reads into MiXCR, producing one record per CDR3 protein. The sample lists under 800,000 distinct CDR3 sequences, 12% to 15% occurring once. The sequenced material came from blood. Source of these receptors: a woman aged 18-30 years with Graves' hyperthyroidism.

The rearrangement links TRBV4-2 to TRBJ2-7; 10 bases align to TRBD2. This CDR3 spans 16 amino acids. The germline V gene encodes CDR1 LGHNA and CDR2 YNFKEQ. Losses at the gene ends were 4 bases for V and 0 bases for J; bases not matched to a gene: 6. The CDR3 here is CASSPQASGSSYEQYF. For the CDR3, the DNA is TGTGCCAGCAGCCCCCAGGCTAGCGGGAGCTCCTACGAGCAGTACTTC.

This clonotype was seen many times. The V call is TRBV7-9, the J call TRBJ1-2, with a weak D call TRBD1 (5 bases). CDR3 size: 15 residues. Trimming stripped 4 bases from V and 4 bases from J, with 16 bases between. Germline values: CDR1 SEHNR, CDR2 FQNEAQ (reference sequence). This chain's CDR3 is CASSWEGQASYGYTF. DNA of the CDR3: TGTGCCAGCAGCTGGGAGGGGCAGGCGTCCTATGGCTACACCTTC.

The chain recombines TRBV20-1 with TRBJ1-5; a possible D gene is TRBD1 (6 bases). Germline CDR1 is DFQATT and CDR2 is SNEGSKA (reference sequence). This CDR3 is built from 16 residues. V lost 6 bases and J lost 0, with 18 bases in between. CDR3 sequence: CSAGAQGRYSNQPQHF. DNA for the CDR3: TGCAGTGCCGGCGCCCAGGGGCGTTATAGCAATCAGCCCCAGCATTTT.

This clonotype was counted ten times or more. The J gene is TRBJ2-7, the V gene TRBV6-1, with 9 bases lining up with TRBD1. Per germline, CDR1 MNHNS and CDR2 SASEGT. The length of the CDR3 is 16 residues. Unmatched junction bases numbered 7, after V lost 0 bases and J lost 4 bases. CDR3 residues: CASSEALQGARYEQYF. In DNA form, the CDR3 reads TGTGCCAGCAGTGAAGCGCTACAGGGGGCGCGGTACGAGCAGTACTTC.

Many counts were recorded for this clonotype. The chain recombines TRBV12-3 or TRBV12-4 with TRBJ1-1, with D maybe TRBD1 (5 bases). The CDR3 covers 15 residues. V was shortened by 5 bases and J by 1 base, with 14 bases between the two germline ends. CDR3: CASSRDFGANTEAFF. The CDR3 DNA reads as TGTGCCAGCAGTCGGGACTTTGGGGCGAACACTGAAGCTTTCTTT.

The V call is TRBV27, the J call TRBJ2-1; TRBD1 aligns across 7 bases. The CDR3 sequence is 19 residues long. The germline V gene encodes CDR1 MNHEY and CDR2 SMNVEV (reference sequence). With 5 bases clipped from V and 0 bases from J, the junction kept 16 bases outside the gene matches. The CDR3 nucleotides read TGTGCCAGCAGTACCTACAGGGGCGAGCGCGGAAGCTCCTACAATGAGCAGTTCTTC. This translates into CASSTYRGERGSSYNEQFF.

About this clonotype: Because the CDR3's place on the DNA is in doubt, the DNA is left out and the CDR3 is given as listed by TCRdb. V is TRBV5-6 and J is TRBJ2-7; TRBD1 was called by the table and not checked on the DNA. Germline V gene lookup returns CDR1 SGHDT and CDR2 YYEEEE. The CDR3 adds up to 15 amino acids, both ends counted. CDR3 residues: CASSLVGQGTHEQHF.

The sample holds many counts of this clonotype. DNA for the CDR3: TGTGCCAGCTCACCACCTCTCTGGGTGGGACAGCCCCAGCATTTT. Protein: CASSPPLWVGQPQHF. The chain combines TRBV18 with TRBJ1-5; D not certain. CDR1 is KGHSH, CDR2 LQKENI, per germline. The V and J ends lost 0 bases and 7 bases respectively, with 13 bases between them. There are 15 residues in the CDR3.

This clonotype was seen just once. The chain uses TRBV15 and TRBJ2-7, with D maybe TRBD2 (6 bases). CDR1 and CDR2 (germline): LNHNV, YYDKDF (reference sequence). The V gene lost 3 bases and the J gene lost 0 bases, with 12 bases spanning the gap. The CDR3 loop spans 15 amino acids. CDR3 region: CATSSGGTSSYEQYF. The CDR3 DNA is TGTGCCACCAGCAGTGGGGGGACCAGCTCCTACGAGCAGTACTTC.

This rearrangement joins TRBV19 to TRBJ1-2; D is ambiguous. The CDR3 extends over 15 amino acids. Between the trimmed V and J ends, which lost 3 bases and 3 bases, there was a span of 14 bases. Germline V gene data show CDR1 as LNHDA and CDR2 as SQIVND (reference sequence). CDR3 loop: CASSIRRAEHYGYTF. In nucleotides, the CDR3 is TGTGCCAGTAGTATTCGAAGGGCAGAGCACTATGGCTACACCTTC.

This clonotype has more than one count but fewer than ten. The J gene is TRBJ1-2, the V gene TRBV25-1; a possible D gene is TRBD1 (6 bases). The CDR3 has 13 residues. Per the germline V gene, CDR1 is MGHDK and CDR2 is SYGVNS. V shed 8 bases and J shed 7 bases, with 17 bases lying between them. CDR3 nucleotide sequence: TGTGCCAGCGCTAACAGGGATCTGACTGGCTACACCTTC. Its translation is CASANRDLTGYTF.

This clonotype was detected only a few times. The CDR3 bases are TGCAGCGGTAGTGGGGGCCAAGAGACCCAGTACTTC. Translated: CSGSGGQETQYF. This chain joins TRBV29-1 and TRBJ2-5; perhaps D is TRBD1 or TRBD2 (5 bases each). Between the trimmed V and J ends, which lost 7 bases and 1 base, there was a span of 10 bases. The CDR3 loop spans 12 amino acids. The germline V gene has CDR1 SQVTM and CDR2 ANQGSEA.

This clonotype turned up a few times. This CDR3 reads CASSHVGTNEQYF. In nucleotides, the CDR3 is TGCGCCAGCAGCCACGTGGGGACCAACGAGCAGTACTTC. The chain links TRBV4-1 to TRBJ2-7; D could derive from TRBD1 or TRBD2 (5 bases each). The CDR3 consists of 13 residues. Trimming pared 3 bases from V and 5 bases from J, leaving 11 bases between. Germline CDR1 and CDR2: MGHRA and YSYEKL.

This clonotype was seen a few times. J is TRBJ1-2 and V is TRBV11-3, with 9 bases that match TRBD1. Germline CDR1 SGHNT, CDR2 YENEEA. V gave up 5 bases and J gave up 2 bases; unmatched junction bases: 3. The CDR3 totals 14 residues. The CDR3 sequence is CASSEGTGNYGYTF. For the CDR3, the DNA is TGTGCCAGCAGCGAGGGGACAGGGAACTATGGCTACACCTTC.

This sequence joins TRBV12-3 or TRBV12-4 and TRBJ1-1, with 7 bases aligning to TRBD1. This CDR3 region has 14 residues. V was clipped by 7 bases and J by 1 base; unmatched bases: 6. The CDR3 spells CASKGARGNTEAFF. The CDR3 DNA sequence: TGTGCCAGCAAGGGGGCGCGGGGGAACACTGAAGCTTTCTTT.

In this sample, this clonotype turned up a few times. The genes are TRBV9 and TRBJ1-4; maybe TRBD1 (6 bases). The CDR3 spans 15 residues. Trimming took off 0 bases at V and 8 bases at J, with 14 bases between the two ends. From germline, CDR1 is SGDLS and CDR2 YYNGEE. The CDR3 coding sequence is TGTGCCAGCAGCGTAGGAGTGGACAGCCGAGAAAAACTGTTTTTT. Residues: CASSVGVDSREKLFF.

This clonotype was seen a handful of times. The genes are TRBV20-1 and TRBJ2-5; D unclear. Trimming shortened V by 1 base and J by 3 bases, and 15 bases separated the two germline ends. The germline CDR1 and CDR2 sequences are DFQATT and SNEGSKA (reference sequence). The CDR3 covers 15 residues. In nucleotides, the CDR3 is TGCAGTGCTAGAGGAGGCGGAGCCCTAAAAGAGACCCAGTACTTC. Translating it yields CSARGGGALKETQYF.

This clonotype was detected many times. This rearrangement joins TRBV2 to TRBJ2-1; TRBD1 is a possible D gene (6 bases). The V gene lost 6 bases and the J gene lost 7 bases, with 13 bases spanning the gap. The CDR3 extends over 13 amino acids. The V gene's germline CDR1 is SNHLY and CDR2 FYNNEI. The CDR3 DNA reads as TGTGCCAGCAGCAGACAGGTAACAAATGAGCAGTTCTTC. It translates to CASSRQVTNEQFF. Variable domain in full (rest from reference TRBV2 and TRBJ2-1): EPEVTQTPSHQVTQMGQEVILRCVPISNHLYFYWYRQILGQKVEFLVSFYNNEISEKSEIFDDQFSVERPDGSNFTLKIRSTKLEDSAMYFCASSRQVTNEQFFGPGTRLTVL.

The chain employs TRBV11-3 and TRBJ2-6; D is possibly TRBD1 or TRBD2 (6 bases each). Per germline, CDR1 SGHNT and CDR2 YENEEA. V lost 5 bases and J lost 0, with 23 bases in between. The CDR3 consists of 20 residues. The CDR3 region has the DNA TGTGCCAGCAGCGTAAGGGAGTGGCGGGACATCCTCTCTGGGGCCAACGTCCTGACTTTC. It translates to CASSVREWRDILSGANVLTF. Drawing the rest from reference TRBV11-3 and TRBJ2-6, the complete variable domain is EAGVVQSPRYKIIEKKQPVAFWCNPISGHNTLYWYLQNLGQGPELLIRYENEEAVDDSQLPKDRFSAERLKGVDSTLKIQPAELGDSAVYLCASSVREWRDILSGANVLTFGAGSRLTVL.

This chain's CDR3 is CSALIYGEQYF. DNA for the CDR3: TGCAGTGCCCTTATTTACGGGGAACAGTACTTC. The chain links TRBV20-1 to TRBJ2-7, with a possible D match to TRBD2 (5 bases). The CDR3 runs 11 residues. Between the trimmed V and J ends, which lost 6 bases and 10 bases, there was a span of 16 bases. Germline loops: CDR1 DFQATT, CDR2 SNEGSKA (reference sequence).

This clonotype was detected ten times or more. The CDR3 here is CASSSRTGQETQYF. CDR3 nucleotide sequence: TGTGCCAGCAGTTCCAGGACAGGCCAAGAGACCCAGTACTTC. The chain couples TRBV12-3 or TRBV12-4 to TRBJ2-5; TRBD1 matches 7 bases. The length of the CDR3 is 14 residues. V lost 4 bases, J lost 1 base, and 3 bases stayed unmatched.

The chain recombines TRBV4-1 with TRBJ2-1, with 7 bases matching TRBD1. The V and J ends lost 3 bases and 3 bases, in that order; junction bases with no gene match: 2. CDR1 and CDR2 (germline): MGHRA, YSYEKL. This CDR3 has 14 amino acids. CDR3: CASSQGQLYNEQFF. In DNA, the CDR3 is TGCGCCAGCAGCCAGGGACAGCTCTACAATGAGCAGTTCTTC.

This clonotype was recorded a few times. The chain recombines TRBV20-1 with TRBJ1-1; D is undetermined. This CDR3 region has 16 residues. Germline loops: CDR1 DFQATT, CDR2 SNEGSKA (reference sequence). The CDR3 nucleotides are TGCGCTTCAGCGCGGCTCTCCCCGAAGGTAAACACTGAAGCTTTCTTT. This sequence encodes CASARLSPKVNTEAFF.

This clonotype was counted at least ten times. This rearrangement joins TRBV11-2 to TRBJ2-7; a weak D match, TRBD2 (5 bases). Per germline, CDR1 SGHAT and CDR2 FQNNGV. Trimming removed 6 bases from V and 3 bases from J, with 24 bases in between. The CDR3 has 17 amino acids. The CDR3: CASSIIEGEGLFYEQYF. The CDR3 DNA follows: TGTGCCAGCAGTATAATTGAGGGTGAGGGTTTGTTCTACGAGCAGTACTTC.